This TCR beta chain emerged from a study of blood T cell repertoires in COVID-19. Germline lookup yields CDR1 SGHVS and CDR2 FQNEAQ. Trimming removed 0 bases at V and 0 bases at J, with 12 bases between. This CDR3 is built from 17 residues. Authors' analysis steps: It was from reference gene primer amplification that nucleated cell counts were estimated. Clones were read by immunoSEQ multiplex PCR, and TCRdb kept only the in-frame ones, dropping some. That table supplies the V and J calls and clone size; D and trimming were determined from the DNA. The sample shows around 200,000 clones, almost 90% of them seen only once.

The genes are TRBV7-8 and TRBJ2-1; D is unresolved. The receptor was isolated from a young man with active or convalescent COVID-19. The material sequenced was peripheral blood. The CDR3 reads CASSLAVSRSSYNEQFF. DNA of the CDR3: TGTGCCAGCAGCTTAGCTGTATCGAGGAGCTCCTACAATGAGCAGTTCTTC.